The clone carrying this T cell receptor (beta chain) was picked up many times. This entry comes from a study of regulatory T cells in long-lasting Graves disease. The time point here: newly diagnosed GD, antithyroid drugs for less than 3 months. Isolated PBMC RNA provided the starting material for the TCR library. Construction of TCR beta libraries relied on iRepertoire HTBI primers and on Arm-PCR targeting CDR3 regions. TCRdb passed the multiplex PCR reads through MiXCR, listing each CDR3 protein once. The top ten hold 12% of the sample, which has approximately 560,000 distinct CDR3 sequences, about 16% seen once. The V end lost 2 bases, the J end lost 0 bases, and 8 bases lay between the germline ends. This CDR3 is built from 14 residues. CDR1 and CDR2 from the germline V gene are DFQATT and SNEGSKA (reference sequence). The same sample was also studied in work on T cells in Graves' hyperthyroidism and ophthalmopathy.

This receptor was obtained from a man aged 18 to 29 with Graves disease. The V and J genes are TRBV20-1 and TRBJ2-1; D unclear. The sample was peripheral blood mononuclear cells (PBMCs), taken at new diagnosis, from a patient treated with antithyroid drugs. The CDR3 reads CSARPPSSYNEQFF. CDR3 DNA sequence: TGCAGTGCTAGACCGCCGAGCTCCTACAATGAGCAGTTCTTC.